One T cell receptor beta chain is described in this entry. This sample was taken from a study of blood T cell repertoires in COVID-19. The CDR3 spans 14 residues. Trimming removed 1 base at V and 4 bases at J, with 11 bases between. CDR1 is SGHRS and CDR2 is YFSETQ in the germline V gene. A Seattle source enrolled patients during active infection and followed them longitudinally. This table comes from immunoSEQ multiplex PCR, and its TCRdb copy is limited to in-frame clones, with some not included. Of some 220,000 clones in the sample, approximately 85% were seen once. The sequence came from a woman aged 70-85 years with COVID-19, enrolled during active disease. This chain connects TRBV5-1 to TRBJ1-1; TRBD1 might be the D (5 bases). Sequencing was done on a sample of peripheral blood. CDR3 amino acids: CASSLSGGGTEAFF. The CDR3 coding sequence is TGCGCCAGCAGCTTGTCGGGCGGGGGCACTGAAGCTTTCTTT.